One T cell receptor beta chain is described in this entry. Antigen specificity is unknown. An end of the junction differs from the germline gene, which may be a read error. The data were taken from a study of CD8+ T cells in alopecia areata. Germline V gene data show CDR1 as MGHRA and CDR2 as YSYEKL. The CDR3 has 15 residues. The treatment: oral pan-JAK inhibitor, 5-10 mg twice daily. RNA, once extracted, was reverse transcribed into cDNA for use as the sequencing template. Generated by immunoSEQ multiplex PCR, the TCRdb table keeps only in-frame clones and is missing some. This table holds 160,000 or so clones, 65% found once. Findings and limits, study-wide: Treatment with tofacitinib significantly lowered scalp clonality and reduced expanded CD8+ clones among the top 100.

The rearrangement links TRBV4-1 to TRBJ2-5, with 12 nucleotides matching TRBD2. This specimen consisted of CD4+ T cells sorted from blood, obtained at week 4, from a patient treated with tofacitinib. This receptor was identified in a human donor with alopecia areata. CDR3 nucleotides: TGTGCCAGCAGCGGACTAGCGGGGAGCCAAGAGACCCAGTACTTC. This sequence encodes CASSGLAGSQETQYF.